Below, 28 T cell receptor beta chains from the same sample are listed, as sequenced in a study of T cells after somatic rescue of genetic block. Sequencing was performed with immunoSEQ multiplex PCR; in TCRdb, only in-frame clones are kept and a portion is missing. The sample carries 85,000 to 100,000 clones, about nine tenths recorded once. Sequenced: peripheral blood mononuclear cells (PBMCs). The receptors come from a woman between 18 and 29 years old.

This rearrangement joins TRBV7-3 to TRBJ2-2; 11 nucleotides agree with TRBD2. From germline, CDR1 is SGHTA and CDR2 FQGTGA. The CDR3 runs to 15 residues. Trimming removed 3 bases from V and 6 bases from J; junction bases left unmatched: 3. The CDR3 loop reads CASSFTGLAAGELFF. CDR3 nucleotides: TGTGCCAGCAGCTTCACGGGACTAGCGGCCGGGGAGCTGTTTTTT. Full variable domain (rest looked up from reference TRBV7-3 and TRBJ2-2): GAGVSQTPSNKVTEKGKYVELRCDPISGHTALYWYRQSLGQGPEFLIYFQGTGAADDSGLPNDRFFAVRPEGSVSTLKIQRTERGDSAVYLCASSFTGLAAGELFFGEGSRLTVL.

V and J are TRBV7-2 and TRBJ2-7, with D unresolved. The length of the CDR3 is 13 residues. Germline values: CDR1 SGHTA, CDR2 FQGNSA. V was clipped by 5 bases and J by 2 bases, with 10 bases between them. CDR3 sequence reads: CASSKSRPYEQYF. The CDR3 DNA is TGTGCCAGCAGCAAATCCCGGCCCTACGAGCAGTACTTC.

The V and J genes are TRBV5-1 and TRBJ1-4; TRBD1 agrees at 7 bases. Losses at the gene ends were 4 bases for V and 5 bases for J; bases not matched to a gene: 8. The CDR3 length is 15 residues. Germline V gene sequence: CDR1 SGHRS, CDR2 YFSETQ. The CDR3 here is CASSSTGVVNEKLFF. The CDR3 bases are TGCGCCAGCAGCAGTACAGGGGTCGTGAATGAAAAACTGTTTTTT.

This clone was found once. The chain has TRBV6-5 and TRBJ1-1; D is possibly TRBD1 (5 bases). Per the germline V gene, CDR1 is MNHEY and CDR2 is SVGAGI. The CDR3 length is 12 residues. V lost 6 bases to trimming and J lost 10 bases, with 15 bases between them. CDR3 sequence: CASSPRGRPAFF. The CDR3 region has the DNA TGTGCCAGCAGCCCGAGGGGACGGCCAGCTTTCTTT.

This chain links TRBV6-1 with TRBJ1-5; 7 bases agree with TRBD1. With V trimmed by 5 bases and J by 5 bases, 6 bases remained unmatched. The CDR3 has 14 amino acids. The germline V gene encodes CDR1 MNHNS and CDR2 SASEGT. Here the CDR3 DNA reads TGTGCCAGCAGTTCCAGGGGGAACCATCAGCCCCAGCATTTT. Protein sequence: CASSSRGNHQPQHF.

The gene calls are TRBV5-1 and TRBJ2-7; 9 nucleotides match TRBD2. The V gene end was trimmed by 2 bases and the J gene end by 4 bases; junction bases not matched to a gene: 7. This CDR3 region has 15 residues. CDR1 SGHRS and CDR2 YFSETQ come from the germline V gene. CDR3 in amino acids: CASSFIAGDSYEQYF. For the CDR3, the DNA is TGCGCCAGCAGCTTTATAGCGGGAGATTCATACGAGCAGTACTTC.

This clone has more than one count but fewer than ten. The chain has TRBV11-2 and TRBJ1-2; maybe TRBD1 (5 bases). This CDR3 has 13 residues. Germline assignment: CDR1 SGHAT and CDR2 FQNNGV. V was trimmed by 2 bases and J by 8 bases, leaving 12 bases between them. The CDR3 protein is CASSLRGEWGYTF. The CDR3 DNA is TGTGCCAGCAGCTTAAGAGGGGAATGGGGCTACACCTTC.

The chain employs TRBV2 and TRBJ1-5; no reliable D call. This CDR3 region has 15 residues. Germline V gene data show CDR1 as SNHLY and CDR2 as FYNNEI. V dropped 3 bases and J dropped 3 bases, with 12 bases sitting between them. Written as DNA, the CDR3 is TGTGCCAGCAGTGATGGGAGTCGGCACAATCAGCCCCAGCATTTT. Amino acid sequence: CASSDGSRHNQPQHF.

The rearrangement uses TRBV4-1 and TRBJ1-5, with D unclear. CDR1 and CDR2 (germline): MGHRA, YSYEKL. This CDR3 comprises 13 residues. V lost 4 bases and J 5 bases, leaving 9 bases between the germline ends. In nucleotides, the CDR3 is TGCGCCAGCAGCCTCGAAAGGGATCAGCCCCAGCATTTT. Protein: CASSLERDQPQHF.

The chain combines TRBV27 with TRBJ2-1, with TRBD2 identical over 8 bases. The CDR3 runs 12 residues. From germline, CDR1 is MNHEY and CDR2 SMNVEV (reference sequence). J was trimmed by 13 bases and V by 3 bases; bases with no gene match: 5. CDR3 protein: CASSFSGTRQFF. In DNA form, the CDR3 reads TGTGCCAGCAGTTTCTCCGGGACTAGACAGTTCTTC.

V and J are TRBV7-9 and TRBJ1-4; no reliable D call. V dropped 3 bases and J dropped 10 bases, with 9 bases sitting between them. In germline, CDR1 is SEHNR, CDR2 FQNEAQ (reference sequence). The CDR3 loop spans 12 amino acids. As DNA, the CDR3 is TGTGCCAGCAGCTTCGTCAGTGGAAAACTGTTTTTT. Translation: CASSFVSGKLFF.

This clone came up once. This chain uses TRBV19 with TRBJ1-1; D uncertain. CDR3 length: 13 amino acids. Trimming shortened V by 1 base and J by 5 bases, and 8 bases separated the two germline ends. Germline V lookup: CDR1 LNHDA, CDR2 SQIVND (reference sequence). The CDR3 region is CASSIGVGTEAFF. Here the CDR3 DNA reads TGTGCCAGTAGTATAGGAGTTGGTACTGAAGCTTTCTTT.

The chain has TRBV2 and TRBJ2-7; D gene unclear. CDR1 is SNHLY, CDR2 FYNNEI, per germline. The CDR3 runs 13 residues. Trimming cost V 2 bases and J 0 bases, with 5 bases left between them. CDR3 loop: CASSENLSYEQYF. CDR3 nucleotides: TGTGCCAGCAGTGAAAACCTCTCCTACGAGCAGTACTTC.

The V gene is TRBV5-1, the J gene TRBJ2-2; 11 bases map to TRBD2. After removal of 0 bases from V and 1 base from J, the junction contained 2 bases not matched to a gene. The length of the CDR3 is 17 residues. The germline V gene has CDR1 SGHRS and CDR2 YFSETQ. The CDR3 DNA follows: TGCGCCAGCAGCTTGGCCGGACTAGCGGGGAACACCGGGGAGCTGTTTTTT. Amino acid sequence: CASSLAGLAGNTGELFF.

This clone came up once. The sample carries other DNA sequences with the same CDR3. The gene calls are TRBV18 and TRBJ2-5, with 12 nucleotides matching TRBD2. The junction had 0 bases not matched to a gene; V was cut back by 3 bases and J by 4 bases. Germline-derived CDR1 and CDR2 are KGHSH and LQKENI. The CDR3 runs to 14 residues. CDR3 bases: TGTGCCAGCTCACCGGGACTAGCGGGAGAGACCCAGTACTTC. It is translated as CASSPGLAGETQYF.

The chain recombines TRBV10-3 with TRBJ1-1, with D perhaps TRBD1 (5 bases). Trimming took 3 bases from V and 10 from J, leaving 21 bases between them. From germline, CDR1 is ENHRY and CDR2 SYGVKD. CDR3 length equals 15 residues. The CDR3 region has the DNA TGTGCCATCAGTGACCCGGGGACTACTACCTCGGGAGCTTTCTTT. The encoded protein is CAISDPGTTTSGAFF.

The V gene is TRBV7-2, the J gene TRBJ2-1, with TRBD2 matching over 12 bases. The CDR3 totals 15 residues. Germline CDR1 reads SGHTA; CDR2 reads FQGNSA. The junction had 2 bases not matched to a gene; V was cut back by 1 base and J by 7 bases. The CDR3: CASSLGLAGVNEQFF. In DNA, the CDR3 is TGTGCCAGCAGCTTAGGACTAGCGGGAGTTAATGAGCAGTTCTTC.

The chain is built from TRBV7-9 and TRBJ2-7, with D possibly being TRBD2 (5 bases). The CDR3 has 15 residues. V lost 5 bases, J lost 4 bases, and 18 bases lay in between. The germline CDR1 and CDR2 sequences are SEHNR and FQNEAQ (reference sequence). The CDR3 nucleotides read TGTGCCAGCAGCCCCGAGCATCGGGGTTCGTACGAGCAGTACTTC. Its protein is CASSPEHRGSYEQYF.

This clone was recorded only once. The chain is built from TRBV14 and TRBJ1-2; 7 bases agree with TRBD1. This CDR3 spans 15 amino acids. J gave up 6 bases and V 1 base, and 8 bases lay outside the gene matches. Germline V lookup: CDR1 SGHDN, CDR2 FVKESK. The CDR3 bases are TGTGCCAGCAGCCAAGGGACAGGTTGGACCCATGGCTACACCTTC. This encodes CASSQGTGWTHGYTF.

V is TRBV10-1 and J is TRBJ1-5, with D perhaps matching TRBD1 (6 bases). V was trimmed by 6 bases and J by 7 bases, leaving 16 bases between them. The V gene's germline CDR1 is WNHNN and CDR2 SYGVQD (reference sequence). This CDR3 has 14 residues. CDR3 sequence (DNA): TGCGCCAGCAGCCCGCACAGGGAAGGGCAGCCCCAGCATTTT. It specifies CASSPHREGQPQHF.

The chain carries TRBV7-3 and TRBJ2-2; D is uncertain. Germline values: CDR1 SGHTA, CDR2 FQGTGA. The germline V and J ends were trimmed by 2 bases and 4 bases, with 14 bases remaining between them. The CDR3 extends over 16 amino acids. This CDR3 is CASSLVSSPGTGELFF. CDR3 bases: TGTGCCAGCAGCTTAGTGTCCTCCCCAGGCACCGGGGAGCTGTTTTTT.

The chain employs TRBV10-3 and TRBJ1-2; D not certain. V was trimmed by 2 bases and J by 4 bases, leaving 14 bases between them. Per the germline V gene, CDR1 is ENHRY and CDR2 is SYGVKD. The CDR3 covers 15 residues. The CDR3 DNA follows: TGTGCCATCAGTGAGCCCCCGGGGAAAATCTATGGCTACACCTTC. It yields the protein CAISEPPGKIYGYTF.

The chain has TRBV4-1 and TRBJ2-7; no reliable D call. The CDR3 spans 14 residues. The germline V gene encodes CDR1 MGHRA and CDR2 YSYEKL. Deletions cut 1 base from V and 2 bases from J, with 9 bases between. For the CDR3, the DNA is TGCGCCAGCAGCCAAGTGGCGGCAACCTACGAGCAGTACTTC. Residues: CASSQVAATYEQYF.

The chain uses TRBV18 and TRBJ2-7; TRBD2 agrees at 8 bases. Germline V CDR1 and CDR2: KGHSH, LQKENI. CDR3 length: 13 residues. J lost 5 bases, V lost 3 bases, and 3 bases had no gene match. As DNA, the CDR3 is TGTGCCAGCTCACCCGGGAGGGCCGACGAGCAGTACTTC. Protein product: CASSPGRADEQYF.

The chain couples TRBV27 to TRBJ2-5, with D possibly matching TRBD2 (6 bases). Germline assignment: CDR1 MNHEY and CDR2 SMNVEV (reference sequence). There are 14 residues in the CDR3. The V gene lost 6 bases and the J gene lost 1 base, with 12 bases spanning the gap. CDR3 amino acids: CASRSYGSQETQYF. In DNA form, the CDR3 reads TGTGCCAGCAGATCTTACGGGAGCCAAGAGACCCAGTACTTC.

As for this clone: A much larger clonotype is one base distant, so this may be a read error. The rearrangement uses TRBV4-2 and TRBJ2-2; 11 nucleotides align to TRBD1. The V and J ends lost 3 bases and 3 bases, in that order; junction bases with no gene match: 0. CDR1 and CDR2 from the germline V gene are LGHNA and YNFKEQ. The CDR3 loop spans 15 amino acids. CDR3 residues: CASSQGQGDTGELFF. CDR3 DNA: TGTGCCAGCAGCCAGGGACAGGGGGACACCGGGGAGCTGTTTTTT.

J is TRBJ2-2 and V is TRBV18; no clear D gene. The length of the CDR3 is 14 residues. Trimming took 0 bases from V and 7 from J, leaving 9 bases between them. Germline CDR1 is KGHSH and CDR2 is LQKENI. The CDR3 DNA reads TGTGCCAGCTCACCACCGGTCGATTACGGGGAGCTGTTTTTT. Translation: CASSPPVDYGELFF. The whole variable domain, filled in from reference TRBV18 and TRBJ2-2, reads NAGVMQNPRHLVRRRGQEARLRCSPMKGHSHVYWYRQLPEEGLKFMVYLQKENIIDESGMPKERFSAEFPKEGPSILRIQQVVRGDSAAYFCASSPPVDYGELFFGEGSRLTVL.

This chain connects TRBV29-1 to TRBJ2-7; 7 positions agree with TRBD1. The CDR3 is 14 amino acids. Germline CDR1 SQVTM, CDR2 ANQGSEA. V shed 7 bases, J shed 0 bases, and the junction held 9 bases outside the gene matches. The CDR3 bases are TGCAGCGCCGGGGACAGAGCATACTCCTACGAGCAGTACTTC. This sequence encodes CSAGDRAYSYEQYF.